The clone carrying this T cell receptor (beta chain) was counted at least ten times. Its cognate antigen is unknown. These data originate in a study of T-cell reconstitution after alpha-beta-depleted transplantation in children. Regarding the study as a whole: Newly generated T cells supplied most T-cell counts and diversity one year post-transplant. Surviving recipient cells, namely T cells and thymic progenitors, were the source of high day-60 TCRbeta diversity in some patients. Alpha-beta T cells present about two months after transplant were reported to originate from several hundred expanded graft clones.

The CDR3 spans 18 residues. The V gene's germline CDR1 is DFQATT and CDR2 SNEGSKA (reference sequence). Unmatched junction bases numbered 11, after V lost 0 bases and J lost 2 bases. Using unique molecular identifiers, the investigators prepared the TCRbeta library. TCRdb re-called the PCR reads with MiXCR, one entry per CDR3 protein. Among about 200,000 distinct CDR3 sequences, roughly 7% were seen once, and the ten largest hold 5% to 6.5%. The source material was PBMCs, sampled before TCRalphabeta/CD19-depleted stem cell transplant. The clonotype originates from a boy aged 2-15 years with acute lymphoblastic leukemia, due to receive a stem cell transplant. The chain is built from TRBV20-1 and TRBJ2-2; 8 bases are a match to TRBD2. CDR3 DNA: TGCAGTGCTAGAGATAATCTGGAAAGCGGGAGAAACACCGGGGAGCTGTTTTTT. It is translated as CSARDNLESGRNTGELFF.